The present entry profiles one TCR beta chain with its context. Assay: immunoSEQ multiplex PCR; the TCRdb copy retains only in-frame clones and omits some. The sample includes 65,000 to 90,000 clones, roughly 92% seen only once; the top ten take just under 2%. These data belong to a study of T cell changes during pregnancy in multiple sclerosis. There are 16 residues in the CDR3. The trim removed 5 bases at V and 1 base at J, leaving 6 bases unmatched. Germline CDR1 SGHTA, CDR2 FQGNSA. This TCR derives from a female donor with multiple sclerosis, enrolled in a pregnancy study. The gene calls are TRBV7-2 and TRBJ2-4; 9 positions match TRBD1. Sample: peripheral blood, taken in the second trimester of pregnancy. The CDR3 sequence is CASSAWTGEAKNIQYF. DNA of the CDR3: TGTGCCAGCAGCGCATGGACAGGGGAGGCCAAAAACATTCAGTACTTC.